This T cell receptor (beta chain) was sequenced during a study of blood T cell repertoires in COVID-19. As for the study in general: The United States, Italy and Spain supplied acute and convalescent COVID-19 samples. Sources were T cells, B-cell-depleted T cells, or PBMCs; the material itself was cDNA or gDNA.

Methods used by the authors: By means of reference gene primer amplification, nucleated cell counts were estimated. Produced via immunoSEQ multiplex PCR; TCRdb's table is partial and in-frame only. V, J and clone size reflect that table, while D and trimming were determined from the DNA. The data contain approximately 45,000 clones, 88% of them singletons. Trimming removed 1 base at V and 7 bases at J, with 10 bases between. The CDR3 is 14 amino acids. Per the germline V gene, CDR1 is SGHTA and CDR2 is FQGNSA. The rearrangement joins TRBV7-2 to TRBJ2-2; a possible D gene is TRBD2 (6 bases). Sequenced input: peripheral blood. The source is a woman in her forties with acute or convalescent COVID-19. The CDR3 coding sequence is TGTGCCAGCAGCTTAGGGGGGGTTGTCGGGGAGCTGTTTTTT. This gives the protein CASSLGGVVGELFF. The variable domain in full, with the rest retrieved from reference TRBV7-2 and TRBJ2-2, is GAGVSQSPSNKVTEKGKDVELRCDPISGHTALYWYRQSLGQGLEFLIYFQGNSAPDKSGLPSDRFSAERTGGSVSTLTIQRTQQEDSAVYLCASSLGGVVGELFFGEGSRLTVL.